This T cell receptor (beta chain) was sequenced for a study of shared clonotypes between healthy human individuals (dated by TCRdb to the early 2020s). In terms of the full investigation: A couple of women and a few men aged 18 to 49 years were included in the cohort. To estimate repertoire size and how much clonotypes are shared between individuals, the study performed deep sequencing of blood TCR repertoires from roughly five healthy adults. Libraries were prepared and TCR repertoires were sequenced by different laboratories using diverse techniques, in order to increase sequencing depth and limit assay-specific biases. Leukapheresis yielded between about 0.94 and 9 billion PBMCs per donor. Summary of the overall study and its limitations: Only blood was sampled, and tissue TCR repertoires likely differ from those in blood. Pairwise subsampling led to the expectation that sequencing depth would affect the degree of clonotype sharing among donors. Because the study included a small number of donors, the genetic and exposure-history diversity represented was limited.

Using the deep immunoSEQ assay, TCR CDR3 regions were amplified from genomic DNA by multiplex PCR. Extracted genomic DNA from each cell subset was distributed evenly across all wells of several immunoSEQ 96-well plates, and each plate was treated as a replicate. For unsorted PBMC, roughly 330 ng genomic DNA, equal to roughly 32,000 T cell genomes, was loaded into each replicate PCR. Ten immunoSEQ deep assay plates were used to sequence unsorted PBMC genomic DNA. Purified libraries were measured with a Qubit 3.0 fluorometer, size-checked on a Bioanalyzer 2100, and measured again with the KAPA Library Quantification kit. Each immunoSEQ 96-well plate was sequenced on its own single-read 150-cycle Illumina NextSeq 550 flow cell. On the authors' methods: Because only junctional sequences without quality scores were contained in the immunoSEQ output, filtering matching that applied to full-length reads could not be performed. To assign V/J genes and CDR3, sequences were annotated using PyIR, a Python wrapper for IgBLAST v1.9, with IMGT germline references. Reads were filtered out if the reads had weak V/J assignments (E-value above 1e-6), no CDR3, stop codons, out-of-frame junctions, or ambiguous translated residues. V3J clonotypes were defined as sequences sharing the same inferred V gene, J gene, and CDR3 amino acid sequence. The percentage overlap between two repertoires was calculated by dividing the number of shared unique clonotypes by the size of the smaller repertoire. Repertoire richness was assessed with RTK rarefaction, the Chao1 estimator, and Recon v2.1 estimates of unobserved clonotypes. TCRdb holds this immuneACCESS table with in-frame rearrangements only. Some clones are missing; in checked studies, unresolved V genes explain under half, and the rest has no known cause. The DNA gave D and trimming, while V, J and clone size come from that table. Counted in this sample were about 520,000 clones; roughly 80% of them appeared once. About 13% of the sample is held by the ten biggest clonotypes.

The donors were healthy, HIV-negative adults with no recently reported acute infections or vaccinations. Only Caucasian adults living in Nashville, Tennessee, USA were represented among the donors. In the unsorted samples, 85 million to 100 million PBMCs were counted, and genomic DNA was extracted using the QIAamp DNA Blood Mini kit. Blood was obtained by leukapheresis, after which PBMCs were separated by Ficoll-Histopaque density gradient centrifugation and cryopreserved in liquid nitrogen vapor phase. V was cut back by 4 bases and J by 3 bases, leaving a gap of 13 bases between them. The CDR3 starts with the cysteine, ends with the phenylalanine, and has 13 residues. Just the 39-base CDR3 DNA is kept, in frame starting at base 1. The germline V gene (reference sequence) gives CDR1 as GTSNPN and CDR2 as SVGIG. Worth noting for this clone: Which antigen it targets is not known. No clone much larger than this one lies a single base away; base qualities are absent.

The chain couples TRBV30 to TRBJ2-7, with TRBD1 tentatively as D gene (6 bases match). This clonotype was sampled from a woman aged 40-49 years in good health. Some clones in this sample may be carry-over from other donors' samples. The sample comprised PBMCs. Read as DNA, the sequence is TGTGCCTGGACCCGAGGACAGAACTACGAGCAGTACTTC. Its protein reads: CAWTRGQNYEQYF. The CDR3 plus the reference TRBV30 and TRBJ2-7 genes for the other parts give the full variable domain: SQTIHQWPATLVQPVGSPLSLECTVEGTSNPNLYWYRQAAGRGLQLLFYSVGIGQISSEVPQNLSASRPQDRQFILSSKKLLLSDSGFYLCAWTRGQNYEQYFGPGTRLTVT.